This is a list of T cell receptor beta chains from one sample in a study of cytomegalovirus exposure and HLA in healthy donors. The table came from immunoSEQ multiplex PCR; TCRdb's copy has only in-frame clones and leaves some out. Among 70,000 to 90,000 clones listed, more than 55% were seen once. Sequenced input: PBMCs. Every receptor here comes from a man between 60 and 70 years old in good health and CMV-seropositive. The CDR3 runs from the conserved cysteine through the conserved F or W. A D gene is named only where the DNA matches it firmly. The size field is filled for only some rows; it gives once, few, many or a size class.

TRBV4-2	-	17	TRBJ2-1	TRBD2	TGTGCCAGCAGCCAAGATAGTCTAGCGGGCTCCTACAATGAGCAGTTCTTC	CASSQDSLAGSYNEQFF
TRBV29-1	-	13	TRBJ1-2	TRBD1	TGCAGCGACCGACAGGGGGCATCAGGCGGCTACACCTTC	CSDRQGASGGYTF
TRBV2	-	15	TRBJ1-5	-	TGTGCCAGCAGCGGTTCGGAGGGCTATCCCCAGCCCCAGCATTTT	CASSGSEGYPQPQHF
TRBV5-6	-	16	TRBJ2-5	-	TGTGCCAGCAGCTTGGGCGTGGGGCGGATGCAAGAGACCCAGTACTTC	CASSLGVGRMQETQYF
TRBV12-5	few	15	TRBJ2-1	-	TGTGCTAGTGGTTTTAGCGGAGCTTCCTACAATGAGCAGTTCTTC	CASGFSGASYNEQFF
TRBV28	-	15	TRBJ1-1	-	TGTGCCAGCAGTTTTCTGGGGGCCGGGGACACTGAAGCTTTCTTT	CASSFLGAGDTEAFF
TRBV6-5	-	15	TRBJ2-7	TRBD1	TGTGCCAGCAGTAAAACAGGGGGCGCCTCCTACGAGCAGTACTTC	CASSKTGGASYEQYF
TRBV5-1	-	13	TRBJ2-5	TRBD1	TGCGCCAGCTCGGGACAGGGGGGTGAGACCCAGTACTTC	CASSGQGGETQYF
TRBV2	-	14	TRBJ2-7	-	TGTGCCAGCAGTGAGGGTCGGCCGGAGGACGAGCAGTACTTC	CASSEGRPEDEQYF
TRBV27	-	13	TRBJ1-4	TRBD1	TGTGCCTCCGGTGGAGGGGGCAGGGAAAAACTGTTTTTT	CASGGGGREKLFF
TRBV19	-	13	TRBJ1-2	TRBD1	TGTGCCAGTAGTCCGGGGACAGCGTATGGCTACACCTTC	CASSPGTAYGYTF
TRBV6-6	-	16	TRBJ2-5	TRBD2	TGTGCCAGCAGTTCCGTAGTGGGGAGGGCCGGGGAGACCCAGTACTTC	CASSSVVGRAGETQYF
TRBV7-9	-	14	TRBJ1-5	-	TGTGCCAGCAGCTTAGACACGGAGAAGGGGGCCCAGCATTTT	CASSLDTEKGAQHF
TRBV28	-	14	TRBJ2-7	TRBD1	TGTGCCAGCAGTGCCGGGACAGGGGCTAGGGAGCAGTACTTC	CASSAGTGAREQYF
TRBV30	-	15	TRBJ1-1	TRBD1	TGTGCCTGGAGTCCCCGGACAGGGGAAAGGACTGAAGCTTTCTTT	CAWSPRTGERTEAFF
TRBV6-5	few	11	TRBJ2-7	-	TGTGCCAGCAGTACCTCCGGCGAGCAGTACTTC	CASSTSGEQYF
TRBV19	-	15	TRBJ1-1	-	TGTGCCAGTAGTGGAGACAGGCACATGAACACTGAAGCTTTCTTT	CASSGDRHMNTEAFF
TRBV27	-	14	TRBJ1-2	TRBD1	TGTGCCAGCAGTCCCGGGACAGAGGTATATGGCTACACCTTC	CASSPGTEVYGYTF
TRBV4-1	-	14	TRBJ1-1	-	TGCGCCAGCAGCCACCGACCGGGAGTGACTGAAGCTTTCTTT	CASSHRPGVTEAFF
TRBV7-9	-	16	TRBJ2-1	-	TGTGCCAGCAGCCCCCCCTTGGGAGAGTCCTACAATGAGCAGTTCTTC	CASSPPLGESYNEQFF
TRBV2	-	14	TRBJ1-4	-	TGTGCCAGCAGTGAAGGCAGGGAAAATGAAAAACTGTTTTTT	CASSEGRENEKLFF
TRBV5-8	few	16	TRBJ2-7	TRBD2	TGTGCCAGCAGCACAAGAGCGGGGGGCCCTTCCAGTGGGCAGTACTTC	CASSTRAGGPSSGQYF
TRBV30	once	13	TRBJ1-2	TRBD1	TGTGCCTGGCAAAGGACAGGGGCAGAAGGCTACACCTTC	CAWQRTGAEGYTF
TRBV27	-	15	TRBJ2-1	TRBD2	TGTGCCAGCAGCCGTCCAACAGCGGGAGGAAATGAGCAGTTCTTC	CASSRPTAGGNEQFF
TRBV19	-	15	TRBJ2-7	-	TGTGCCAGTAGTATCTCTTATGGACAGACCTACGAGCAGTACTTC	CASSISYGQTYEQYF
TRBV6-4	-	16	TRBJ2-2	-	TGTGCCAGCAGCCTGGACCACGAGCGGTGGACCGGGGAGCTGTTTTTT	CASSLDHERWTGELFF
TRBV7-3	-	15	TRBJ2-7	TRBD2	TGTGCCAGCAGCTACGGACTAGCGGACTTCTACGAGCAGTACTTC	CASSYGLADFYEQYF
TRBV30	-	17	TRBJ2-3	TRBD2	TGTGCCTGGAGTGGACACCAGGGACTAGCGTACACAGATACGCAGTATTTC	CAWSGHQGLAYTDTQYF
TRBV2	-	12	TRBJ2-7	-	TGTGCCAGCCGACAGGTGGGCTCCGAGCAGTACTTC	CASRQVGSEQYF
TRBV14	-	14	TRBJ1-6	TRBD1	TGTGCCAGCAGCGACCGGACAGGGCTACGGCCCCTCCACTTT	CASSDRTGLRPLHF